This section outlines one T cell receptor (beta chain) sequence together with its context. What it binds is unknown. BIOMED2 TRB-A/B primer pools were used in multiplex TRB PCR. TCRdb called the multiplex PCR reads again in MiXCR, with one record for every CDR3 protein. The data show around 23,000 distinct CDR3 sequences, 25% to 30% seen once. The data originate from a study of T and B cells in COVID-19 patients. About the study: About 90% of the roughly 20 active-infection patients had comorbidities associated with unfavorable COVID-19 outcome. Regarding the study as a whole: Clonality of TRB repertoires was high in active COVID-19; recovery brought above-healthy diversity and richness. Patients with COVID-19 reportedly showed strongly skewed T cell receptor beta variable and joining gene usage.

Germline CDR1 is DFQATT and CDR2 is SNEGSKA (reference sequence). The length of the CDR3 is 17 residues. The trim removed 1 base at V and 8 bases at J, leaving 14 bases unmatched. Each TRB amplification used about 250-550 ng of genomic DNA from blood. The sample consisted of blood. This chain uses TRBV20-1 with TRBJ2-1, with 10 bases that match TRBD2. This clonotype originated in a human donor who had recovered from COVID-19. The DNA of the CDR3 is TGCAGTGCTAGAGGCCCAACCTATAGCGGGGGGTTTTATGAGCAGTTCTTC. It yields the protein CSARGPTYSGGFYEQFF.